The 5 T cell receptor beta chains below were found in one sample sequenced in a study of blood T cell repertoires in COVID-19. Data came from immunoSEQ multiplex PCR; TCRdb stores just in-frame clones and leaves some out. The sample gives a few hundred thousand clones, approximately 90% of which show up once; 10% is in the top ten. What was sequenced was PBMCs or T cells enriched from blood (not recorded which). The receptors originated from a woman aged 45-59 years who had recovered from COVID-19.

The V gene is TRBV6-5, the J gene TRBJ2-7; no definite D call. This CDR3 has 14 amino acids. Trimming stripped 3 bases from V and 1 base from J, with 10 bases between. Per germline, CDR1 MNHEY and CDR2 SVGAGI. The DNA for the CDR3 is TGTGCCAGCAGTTATATGATGAGTTCCTACGAGCAGTACTTC. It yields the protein CASSYMMSSYEQYF.

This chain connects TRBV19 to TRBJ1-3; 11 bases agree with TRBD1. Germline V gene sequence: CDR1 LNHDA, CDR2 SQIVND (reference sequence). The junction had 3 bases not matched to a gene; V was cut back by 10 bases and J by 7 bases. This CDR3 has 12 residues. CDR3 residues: CATGTGGNTIYF. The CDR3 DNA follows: TGTGCCACCGGGACAGGGGGGAACACCATATATTTT.

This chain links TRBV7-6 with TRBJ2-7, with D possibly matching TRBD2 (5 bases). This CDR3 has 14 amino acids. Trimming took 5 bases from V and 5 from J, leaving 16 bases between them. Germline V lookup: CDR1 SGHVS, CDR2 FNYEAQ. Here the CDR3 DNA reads TGTGCCAGCAGCCAGGAGGAGAGGGTCCACGAGCAGTACTTC. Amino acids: CASSQEERVHEQYF.

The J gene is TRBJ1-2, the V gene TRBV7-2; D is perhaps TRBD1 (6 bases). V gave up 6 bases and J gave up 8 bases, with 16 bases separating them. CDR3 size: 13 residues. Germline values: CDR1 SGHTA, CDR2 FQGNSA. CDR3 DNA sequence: TGTGCCAGCAGATTACAGGGATCACGAGGCTACACCTTC. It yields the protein CASRLQGSRGYTF.

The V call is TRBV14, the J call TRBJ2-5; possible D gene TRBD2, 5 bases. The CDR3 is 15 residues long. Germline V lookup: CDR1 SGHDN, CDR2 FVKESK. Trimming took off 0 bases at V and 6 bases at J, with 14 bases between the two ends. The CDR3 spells CASSQEYGERQTQYF. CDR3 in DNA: TGTGCCAGCAGCCAAGAATACGGGGAGAGACAGACCCAGTACTTC. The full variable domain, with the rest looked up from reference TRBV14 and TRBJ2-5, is EAGVTQFPSHSVIEKGQTVTLRCDPISGHDNLYWYRRVMGKEIKFLLHFVKESKQDESGMPNNRFLAERTGGTYSTLKVQPAELEDSGVYFCASSQEYGERQTQYFGPGTRLLVL.